These T cell receptor beta chains were read from a single sample in a study of blood T cells in healthy people across ages. One entry per CDR3 protein results from TCRdb running MiXCR on the 5' RACE reads. The table has 1.5 million to 2 million distinct CDR3 sequences, around 50% seen once. Sequenced material: blood. The receptors derive from a woman in her 40s in good health. CDR3s include the opening cysteine and the closing phenylalanine or tryptophan. The D gene is left open where the match is weak. Clone size, where shown, is once, few, many, or a class for clones that have expanded.

j_call: TRBJ2-7; d_call: TRBD1; clone_size: few; v_call: TRBV7-9; cdr3_aa: CASSADRSNSYEQYF; cdr3_nt: TGTGCCAGCAGCGCGGACAGGTCCAACTCCTACGAGCAGTACTTC
j_call: TRBJ2-5; d_call: TRBD2; clone_size: .; v_call: TRBV6-6; cdr3_aa: CASSFGLADLQETQYF; cdr3_nt: TGTGCCAGCAGTTTCGGACTAGCGGACCTCCAAGAGACCCAGTACTTC
j_call: TRBJ2-7; d_call: .; clone_size: few; v_call: TRBV9; cdr3_aa: CASSADPSGGLNEQYF; cdr3_nt: TGTGCCAGCAGCGCCGACCCGTCGGGCGGCCTAAACGAGCAGTACTTC
j_call: TRBJ1-2; d_call: .; clone_size: .; v_call: TRBV27; cdr3_aa: CASSFGVENYGYTF; cdr3_nt: TGTGCCAGCAGTTTTGGTGTGGAAAACTATGGCTACACCTTC
j_call: TRBJ2-5; d_call: .; clone_size: .; v_call: TRBV2; cdr3_aa: CASSEVVGDSQYF; cdr3_nt: TGTGCCAGCAGTGAAGTGGTAGGCGACTCCCAGTACTTC
j_call: TRBJ2-7; d_call: .; clone_size: few; v_call: TRBV7-9; cdr3_aa: CASSSNRDIAYEQYF; cdr3_nt: TGTGCCAGCAGCTCTAACCGGGATATTGCCTACGAGCAGTACTTC
j_call: TRBJ1-1; d_call: .; clone_size: .; v_call: TRBV20-1; cdr3_aa: CSALQRGSEAFF; cdr3_nt: TGCAGTGCCCTTCAACGGGGCTCTGAAGCTTTCTTT
j_call: TRBJ2-7; d_call: .; clone_size: .; v_call: TRBV9; cdr3_aa: CASTLSHYEQYF; cdr3_nt: TGTGCCAGCACCCTGTCCCACTACGAGCAGTACTTC
j_call: TRBJ2-7; d_call: TRBD1; clone_size: .; v_call: TRBV7-6; cdr3_aa: CASSSGQGWPYEQYF; cdr3_nt: TGTGCCAGCAGCTCTGGACAGGGGTGGCCCTACGAGCAGTACTTC
j_call: TRBJ1-2; d_call: .; clone_size: few; v_call: TRBV11-1; cdr3_aa: CASSSDGYGYTF; cdr3_nt: TGTGCCAGCAGCTCGGACGGCTATGGCTACACCTTC
j_call: TRBJ2-5; d_call: TRBD2; clone_size: .; v_call: TRBV5-1; cdr3_aa: CASSFETLAGEQETQYF; cdr3_nt: TGCGCCAGCAGCTTTGAAACCCTAGCGGGGGAGCAAGAGACCCAGTACTTC